This T cell receptor beta chain was recorded in a study of cytomegalovirus exposure and HLA in healthy donors. The V end lost 3 bases, the J end lost 4 bases, and 16 bases lay between the germline ends. Germline lookup yields CDR1 SGHAT and CDR2 FQDESV (reference sequence). The CDR3 runs to 16 residues. 60 Vbeta and 13 Jbeta primers were used in PCR. Only in-frame clones appear in the TCRdb table, and some are missing; sequencing was by immunoSEQ multiplex PCR. The sample carries 95,000 to 110,000 clones, more than 70% recorded once. Study conclusions and caveats: An apparent linkage of common viral pathogens to several of the most significant clusters emerged in a later analysis. For cytomegalovirus status, the classifier reportedly gave diagnoses with high specificity and sensitivity.

About this clone itself: Its matching antigen is unknown.

Sequencing input: PBMCs. The J gene is TRBJ2-1, the V gene TRBV11-1; D is unclear. The sequence was collected from a man in his thirties or forties in good health and CMV-seronegative. Written as DNA, the CDR3 is TGTGCCAGCAGCTTTCGAGTCATAATCGGGTACAATGAGCAGTTCTTC. Translation gives CASSFRVIIGYNEQFF.